This T cell receptor beta chain is drawn from a study of CD8 T cells in Susac syndrome. V shed 4 bases and J 8 bases; nucleotides not matched to a gene: 12. The CDR3 is 17 residues long. Germline V gives CDR1 SGHVS, CDR2 FNYEAQ. Random hexamers primed reverse transcription of about 0.5 to 1 ug RNA. TCRdb re-analysed the immunoSEQ multiplex PCR reads in MiXCR, keeping a single row per CDR3 protein. The table shows about 430,000 distinct CDR3 sequences, with roughly 85% occurring only once. The clonotype originates from a human donor with multiple sclerosis. Sequencing used CD8+ T cells from PBMCs. The V call is TRBV7-6, the J call TRBJ2-1, with 12 bases identical to TRBD2. The CDR3 here is CASSYGLAGRGKHEQFF. The CDR3 nucleotides are TGTGCCAGCAGCTACGGACTAGCGGGGAGGGGGAAGCATGAGCAGTTCTTC.